The sequence of this TCR beta chain was determined in a study of blood T cells in healthy people across ages (dated by TCRdb to between 2014 and 2016). Turning to the overall study: Template switching captured roughly one uniquely barcoded TCR beta cDNA molecule per two T cells in model experiments. Age-related changes in TCR beta repertoire diversity were measured in the study by deep sequencing normalized with unique cDNA molecular identifiers. Donors were grouped into four age groups: young (average 16 years), middle-aged (39), aged (around 60) and long-lived (about 89). The study analyzed two additional independent replicas of 1 million unique cDNA reads from the same blood draw for two donors, one aged 18 to 29 and one aged 80 or older. Here is what the overall study found, with its caveats: There was a strong correlation between observed TCR beta diversity and the percentage of naive T cells measured by flow cytometry. Since profiling was done on bulk unsorted PBMCs, naive and antigen-experienced compartments could not be conclusively compared. Because donor CMV infection status was unknown, age-related changes in expanded clonotypes were potentially confounded. As age increased, observed TCR beta diversity per million T cells dropped in a roughly linear way, and a significant reduction was already evident by age around 41. Compared with the aged group, more naive CD4+ T cells, fewer expanded clones and increased TCR diversity were shown by the long-lived group, suggesting age selection. Total diversity estimates from one million sequenced T cells were considered lower bounds and underestimates.

From the cysteine up to the phenylalanine, the CDR3 has a length of 15 residues. Only CDR3 DNA is held: 45 bases, read in frame from base 1. For this chain, trimming is 5 bases at the V end and 5 bases at the J end, and the number of junction bases without a gene match is 4. The germline V gene (reference sequence) sets CDR1 to SEHNR and CDR2 to FQNEAQ. The 39 donors, aged about 6 to 100 years, were systemically healthy Caucasian individuals from Russia. Around 9.8 milliliters of peripheral blood were collected from each donor into EDTA-treated Vacutainer tubes. Ficoll-Paque density-gradient centrifugation was used to isolate PBMCs, with at least 7 million obtained per sample. Total RNA was extracted from PBMCs with Trizol reagent, with at least 5.5 micrograms obtained per sample. The percentages of naive CD45RAhigh/CD27high T cells were determined by flow cytometry on a PBMC aliquot from every donor.

Concerning this clonotype: Its binding antigen is unknown. No much larger clone exists at a distance of one base, and base qualities are not known.

To prepare the library, 5' RACE was applied. Sequencing was carried out with an Illumina HiSeq 2500. The second PCR ran for about 6 to 11 cycles and used a J-beta primer mix along with a sample-barcoded 5' primer. A unique molecular identifier was introduced onto each TCR beta cDNA molecule by a template-switch 5' adaptor carrying 12 random nucleotides. At least 2.5 million CDR3-containing paired-end reads were obtained from each sample. All of the RNA was converted into first-strand cDNA using the Mint cDNA synthesis kit, with a TRBC-specific oligonucleotide serving as the primer. All cDNA was treated with uracil-DNA glycosylase and then went through a first 18-cycle PCR with the universal primers M1SS and BC2_uni_R. The paper's processing steps were these. For normalization, 1 million high-quality reads were randomly selected from each sample, with every read carrying a distinct molecular identifier. Reads sharing molecular identifiers were discarded rather than binned into consensus sequences. MiTCR, set to a Q25 quality threshold and the strictest error-elimination algorithm, was used for CDR3 identification, clonotype clustering and error correction. A nonparametric unseen species model with Euler transformation was used to estimate a lower bound on total TCR beta diversity. The public sequencing data were trimmed at Q25 with fastp and processed into clonotypes with MiXCR by TCRdb, which kept only in-frame beta chains. CDR3 protein duplicates are merged, each entry listing the most common genes and DNA. The V and J calls reflect TCRdb's pipeline rather than the authors' work. Recorded for this sample are approximately 780,000 distinct CDR3 sequences; roughly 24% of them occurred a single time. 2.5% to 3.5% of the sample lies in the top ten.

Another study also made use of these data, one on T cells of mothers and their children. As that second study puts it: The donors were nine systemically healthy Caucasian individuals, made up of three mothers and their six children. cDNA synthesis consumed the entire amount of extracted RNA, loaded at around 1.5 ug RNA in each 15 ul reaction. Sample barcodes and 2-4 random nucleotides were added via the M1S primer in the second PCR. Each mother yielded over 10 million TCR beta CDR3 reads and each child roughly 2.9 million reads. Thymic selection similarly shapes TCR recombination output in related and unrelated pairs, with minor effect from inherited differences. Normalized repertoire overlap was always slightly but never significantly higher in related than unrelated mother-child pairs. No persistent microchimeric T cell clones were detected, at a sensitivity of roughly 99 clones per million clonotypes. In the study, deep NGS was used to compare the TCR beta repertoires of mothers and children, and features distinguishing related mother-child pairs from unrelated individuals were sought. Mothers averaged approximately 41 +/- 4 years of age and children averaged approximately 12 +/- 4 years. After adapters were ligated using NEBNext reagents, the libraries underwent 100+100 nt paired-end sequencing on an Illumina HiSeq 2000. To prevent cross-contamination, the mother and child libraries were prepared a month apart and were sequenced in separate runs. For each donor, between roughly 450,000 and 2,200,000 distinct TCR beta clonotypes were identified. Naive TCR beta clonotypes were estimated from low-frequency clonotypes matched to each donor's FACS-determined naive share, without sorting.

The V and J segments used are TRBV7-9 and TRBJ1-4, and 11 junctional nucleotides match TRBD1. The receptor comes from a boy between 10 and 17 years old in good health. The specimen sequenced was blood. The CDR3 in this case is CASSLGQGANEKLFF. In nucleotides, the sequence is TGTGCCAGCAGCCTCGGACAGGGGGCAAATGAAAAACTGTTTTTT.